What follows are 17 T cell receptor beta chains derived from one specimen sequenced in a study of vaccination effects on CD4 cells after COVID-19. Antigen-specific CD4+ T cells were first expanded with viral peptide pools by the ViraFEST assay and only then sequenced. Around day 10 of culture, CD4+ T cells were separated out. Everyone in the study got two shots of either the BNT162b2 or mRNA-1273 vaccine. Sequencing used immunoSEQ multiplex PCR; TCRdb keeps in-frame clones, though not all of them. Among tens of thousands of clones listed, approximately 82% were seen once. Their antigens are not known. Sample: CD4+ T cells from PBMCs cultured with HCoV-NL63 spike peptides, taken after COVID-19 vaccination. Receptor source: a human donor who received a COVID-19 vaccine. Some clones in this sample may be carry-over from other donors' samples.

The chain joins TRBV10-1 to TRBJ2-3; D remains ambiguous. The CDR3 contains 11 residues. The ends were cut back, 5 bases at V and 2 bases at J, with 2 bases in the middle. CDR1 and CDR2 from the germline V gene are WNHNN and SYGVQD (reference sequence). CDR3 DNA sequence: TGCGCCAGCAGTAACACAGATACGCAGTATTTT. Amino acids: CASSNTDTQYF.

The chain links TRBV5-1 to TRBJ1-1; D call uncertain. The germline V and J ends were trimmed by 4 bases and 3 bases, with 10 bases remaining between them. The CDR3 runs 13 residues. Per the germline V gene, CDR1 is SGHRS and CDR2 is YFSETQ. DNA for the CDR3: TGCGCCAGCAGCCTGAGGTATGACACTGAAGCTTTCTTT. Encoded protein: CASSLRYDTEAFF.

V is TRBV18 and J is TRBJ2-5; 8 bases fit TRBD2. From germline, CDR1 is KGHSH and CDR2 LQKENI. V lost 3 bases to trimming and J lost 5 bases; unmatched junction nucleotides: 8. The CDR3 length is 15 residues. DNA of the CDR3: TGTGCCAGCTCACCCCTCCGGGGGGGGGAGGAGACCCAGTACTTC. It is translated as CASSPLRGGEETQYF.

The chain links TRBV29-1 to TRBJ1-2; tentative D call: TRBD1 (6 bases). V lost 7 bases and J 0 bases, leaving 21 bases between the germline ends. The CDR3 is 16 residues long. Germline V gives CDR1 SQVTM, CDR2 ANQGSEA. Here the CDR3 reads CSAYPSGQSSNYGYTF. In DNA, the CDR3 is TGCAGCGCCTATCCCAGCGGACAGAGTTCTAACTATGGCTACACCTTC.

This rearrangement joins TRBV5-1 to TRBJ1-1, with D unclear. CDR3 length: 14 residues. The V end was cut by 0 bases, the J end by 3 bases, with 9 bases between. Germline-derived CDR1 and CDR2 are SGHRS and YFSETQ. The DNA of the CDR3 is TGCGCCAGCAGCTTGGAGGACGGCTACACTGAAGCTTTCTTT. Translating it yields CASSLEDGYTEAFF.

The V call is TRBV5-8, the J call TRBJ1-5, with 7 bases fitting TRBD1. The ends lost 2 bases at V and 6 bases at J; junction bases unmatched: 8. CDR1 is SGHTS and CDR2 is YDEGEE in the germline V gene. The CDR3 covers 15 residues. CDR3 nucleotide sequence: TGTGCCAGCAGCTTAAGGGGGCGGACGGGTCAGCCCCAGCATTTT. It yields the protein CASSLRGRTGQPQHF.

V usage is TRBV21-1 and J usage is TRBJ1-3. TRBV21-1 is recorded as a pseudogene. The CDR3 is 16 amino acids. The CDR3 is CASRPARSISGNTIYF. CDR3 nucleotide sequence: TGTGCCAGCAGACCGGCCCGATCCATCTCTGGAAACACCATATATTTT.

The chain joins TRBV5-4 to TRBJ1-5; tentative D call: TRBD1 (5 bases). Germline lookup yields CDR1 SGHNT and CDR2 YYREEE (reference sequence). Trimming pared 0 bases from V and 7 bases from J, leaving 8 bases between. The CDR3 spans 13 residues. CDR3 DNA sequence: TGTGCCAGCAGCTTGGACGGGGGGCAGCCCCAGCATTTT. It translates to CASSLDGGQPQHF.

The chain couples TRBV9 to TRBJ1-4; no definite D call. The germline V gene encodes CDR1 SGDLS and CDR2 YYNGEE. The CDR3 length is 15 residues. V was trimmed by 4 bases and J by 7 bases, leaving 17 bases between them. The CDR3 DNA is TGTGCCAGCAGCCCCCAGGTGACAACGAGTGAAAAACTGTTTTTT. As protein: CASSPQVTTSEKLFF. The full variable domain, its missing parts supplied by reference TRBV9 and TRBJ1-4, is DSGVTQTPKHLITATGQRVTLRCSPRSGDLSVYWYQQSLDQGLQFLIQYYNGEERAKGNILERFSAQQFPDLHSELNLSSLELGDSALYFCASSPQVTTSEKLFFGSGTQLSVL.

In its sample, this clone was seen a few times. The chain uses TRBV18 and TRBJ1-5, with 8 bases identical to TRBD1. The CDR3 is made up of 15 amino acids. Germline V lookup: CDR1 KGHSH, CDR2 LQKENI. With V trimmed by 3 bases and J by 2 bases, 3 bases remained unmatched. The CDR3 DNA follows: TGTGCCAGCTCACCTTCAGGGGGCGGCAATCAGCCCCAGCATTTT. Amino acid sequence: CASSPSGGGNQPQHF.

The V call is TRBV9, the J call TRBJ2-3; D gene ambiguous. The CDR3 is made up of 14 amino acids. Trimming pared 2 bases from V and 1 base from J, leaving 8 bases between. The germline V gene has CDR1 SGDLS and CDR2 YYNGEE. CDR3 DNA sequence: TGTGCCAGCAGCGTCCTATCAGGCACAGATACGCAGTATTTT. Residues: CASSVLSGTDTQYF.

The genes are TRBV28 and TRBJ2-2, with 11 bases lining up with TRBD1. The V segment lost 5 bases and the J segment 4 bases; nucleotides outside the gene matches: 3. Germline V gene lookup returns CDR1 MDHEN and CDR2 SYDVKM. The CDR3 is made up of 15 amino acids. The CDR3 sequence: CASSLGTGGTGELFF. CDR3 DNA sequence: TGTGCCAGCAGTCTAGGGACAGGGGGCACCGGGGAGCTGTTTTTT.

This clone has more than one count but fewer than ten. The genes are TRBV7-8 and TRBJ2-7; D may correspond to TRBD1 or TRBD2 (6 bases each). Trimming took 5 bases from V and 7 from J, leaving 27 bases between them. Germline-derived CDR1 and CDR2 are SGHVS and FQNEAQ. The CDR3 totals 17 residues. CDR3 in DNA: TGTGCCAGCAGCCGTACGGCCGTGGGGGCCCTCGGGGGAGAGCAGTACGTC. Its protein is CASSRTAVGALGGEQYV.

The chain is built from TRBV6-5 and TRBJ1-5; tentative D call: TRBD1 (5 bases). CDR3 size: 14 residues. V was pared by 11 bases and J by 0 bases, with 14 bases between. CDR1 and CDR2 (germline): MNHEY, SVGAGI. The CDR3 is CASDRDSSNQPQHF. Written as DNA, the CDR3 is TGTGCCTCAGACCGTGACAGTAGCAATCAGCCCCAGCATTTT.

The chain employs TRBV12-3 or TRBV12-4 and TRBJ1-3, with D unclear. V shed 3 bases and J shed 4 bases, with 7 bases lying between them. This CDR3 is 13 amino acids long. The CDR3 sequence: CASSFNNGNTIYF. In nucleotides, the CDR3 is TGTGCCAGCAGTTTCAACAACGGAAACACCATATATTTT.

This rearrangement joins TRBV14 to TRBJ2-7, with D possibly matching TRBD2 (6 bases). Per the germline V gene, CDR1 is SGHDN and CDR2 is FVKESK. This CDR3 is built from 13 residues. V gave up 1 base and J gave up 3 bases, with 7 bases separating them. CDR3 residues: CASSQGLVYEQYV. The CDR3 DNA reads as TGTGCCAGCAGCCAAGGACTAGTCTACGAGCAGTACGTC.

J is TRBJ1-3 and V is TRBV10-1; 8 bases agree with TRBD1. Germline CDR1 and CDR2: WNHNN and SYGVQD (reference sequence). Trimming at V came to 4 bases and at J to 0 bases, leaving 5 bases not matched to a gene. This CDR3 has 16 amino acids. CDR3 DNA sequence: TGCGCCAGCAGTGGGGACAGGATGTACTCTGGAAACACCATATATTTT. The encoded protein is CASSGDRMYSGNTIYF.